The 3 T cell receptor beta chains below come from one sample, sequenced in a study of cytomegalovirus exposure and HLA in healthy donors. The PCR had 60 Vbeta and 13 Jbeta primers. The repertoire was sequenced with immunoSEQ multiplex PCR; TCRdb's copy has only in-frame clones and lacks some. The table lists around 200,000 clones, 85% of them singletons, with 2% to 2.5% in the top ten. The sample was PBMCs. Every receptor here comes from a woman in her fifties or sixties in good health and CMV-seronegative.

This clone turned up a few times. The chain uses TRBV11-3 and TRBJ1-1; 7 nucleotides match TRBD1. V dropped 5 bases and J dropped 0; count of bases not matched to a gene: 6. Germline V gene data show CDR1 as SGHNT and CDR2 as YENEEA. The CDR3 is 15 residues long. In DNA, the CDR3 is TGTGCCAGCAGCCGCGGGGACAGCTTGAACACTGAAGCTTTCTTT. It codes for CASSRGDSLNTEAFF. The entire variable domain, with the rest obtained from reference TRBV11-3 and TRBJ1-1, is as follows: EAGVVQSPRYKIIEKKQPVAFWCNPISGHNTLYWYLQNLGQGPELLIRYENEEAVDDSQLPKDRFSAERLKGVDSTLKIQPAELGDSAVYLCASSRGDSLNTEAFFGQGTRLTVV.

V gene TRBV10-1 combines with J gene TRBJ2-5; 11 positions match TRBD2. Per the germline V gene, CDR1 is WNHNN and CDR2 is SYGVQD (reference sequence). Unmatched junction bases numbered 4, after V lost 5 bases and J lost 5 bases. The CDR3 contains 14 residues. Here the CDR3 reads CASSSSGRRETQYF. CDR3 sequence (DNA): TGCGCCAGCAGTTCTAGCGGGAGGAGGGAGACCCAGTACTTC.

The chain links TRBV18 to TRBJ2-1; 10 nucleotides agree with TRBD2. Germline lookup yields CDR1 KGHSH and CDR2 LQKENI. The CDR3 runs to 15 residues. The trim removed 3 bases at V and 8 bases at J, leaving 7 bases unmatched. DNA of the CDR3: TGTGCCAGCTCACCCCTAGCGGGAGTGAACGATGAGCAGTTCTTC. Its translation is CASSPLAGVNDEQFF. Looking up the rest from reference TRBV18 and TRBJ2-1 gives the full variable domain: NAGVMQNPRHLVRRRGQEARLRCSPMKGHSHVYWYRQLPEEGLKFMVYLQKENIIDESGMPKERFSAEFPKEGPSILRIQQVVRGDSAAYFCASSPLAGVNDEQFFGPGTRLTVL.